The text below deals with one T cell receptor (beta chain). Its antigen remains unidentified. This entry is derived from a study of OX40 agonist ivuxolimab in advanced cancers. Study-level background: Each dose-escalation patient presented with hepatocellular carcinoma, melanoma, renal cell or head and neck cancer. Males comprised 82.7% of the group, whose mean age was approximately 60 years (range 23 to 79). Patients with prior anti-PD-1, anti-PD-L1 or anti-CTLA-4 therapy were eligible; about 41% had some. Study-level results: CD4+ and CD8+ blood T cells expanded clonally by week 6 at 0.1 to 3.0 mg/kg.

Assay used: immunoSEQ multiplex PCR; TCRdb lists only in-frame clones, some missing. This sample has 25,000 to 35,000 clones, with approximately 84% found just once. Trimming stripped 5 bases from V and 3 bases from J, with 11 bases between. Germline CDR1 and CDR2: PRHDT and FYEKMQ (reference sequence). This CDR3 is built from 13 residues. This rearrangement joins TRBV13 to TRBJ2-7; D remains unclear. The sequenced sample was CD4+ or CD8+ T cells sorted from blood, obtained in a trial of the OX40 agonist ivuxolimab. The TCR originated in an adult with an advanced solid tumor such as melanoma, head and neck, liver or kidney cancer. CDR3 in amino acids: CASSPPSGYEQYF. The CDR3 DNA reads TGTGCCAGCAGCCCGCCGTCGGGCTACGAGCAGTACTTC.